This T cell receptor (beta chain) was retrieved from a study of Ad26.COV2.S vaccination and SARS-CoV-2 variants. Only in-frame clones appear in the TCRdb table, and some are missing; sequencing was by immunoSEQ multiplex PCR. The sample has 380,000 or so clones, more than 85% seen once. CDR1 and CDR2 from the germline V gene are SGHAT and FQNNGV. V gave up 5 bases and J gave up 5 bases, with 13 bases separating them. CDR3 size: 13 residues. Treatment here: roughly 18 received Ad26.COV2.S at low or high dose, single or two shots; several received placebo; per-sample allocation not given. Samples were taken on day 63 after the first vaccine or placebo injection.

The sample in question was peripheral blood, obtained in a trial of Ad26.COV2.S vaccine versus placebo. The rearrangement links TRBV11-2 to TRBJ2-7, with TRBD1 as a possible D gene (6 bases). The clonotype comes from a person aged 18-60 years who received the Ad26.COV2.S COVID-19 vaccine or a placebo. The DNA for the CDR3 is TGTGCCAGCAGCCTCAACAGGGACAACGAGCAGTACTTC. It specifies CASSLNRDNEQYF.